This entry lists 9 T cell receptor beta chains sequenced from one sample in a study of blood T cell repertoires in COVID-19. Libraries were prepared by immunoSEQ multiplex PCR; TCRdb keeps only in-frame clonotypes and omits some of them. The sample consists of 55,000 to 75,000 clones, roughly 90% of them appearing once. Input material: peripheral blood. The receptors derive from a man between 60 and 70 years old with acute or convalescent COVID-19.

The sample holds a few counts of this clone. This chain links TRBV11-3 with TRBJ1-1; 7 bases match TRBD1. Germline loops: CDR1 SGHNT, CDR2 YENEEA. J lost 9 bases, V lost 7 bases, and 5 bases had no gene match. The CDR3 covers 11 residues. This CDR3 reads CASKGGGQAFF. CDR3 sequence (DNA): TGTGCCAGCAAAGGGGGCGGGCAAGCTTTCTTT.

The rearrangement links TRBV6-5 to TRBJ1-2, with D perhaps matching TRBD1 (5 bases). In germline, CDR1 is MNHEY, CDR2 SVGAGI. This CDR3 comprises 11 residues. Trimming removed 8 bases from V and 8 bases from J, with 12 bases in between. CDR3 loop: CASGRVEGYTF. The CDR3 nucleotides read TGTGCCAGCGGCAGGGTAGAAGGCTACACCTTC.

The chain employs TRBV5-5 and TRBJ1-5; no clear D. The CDR3 is 13 amino acids. V lost 4 bases, J lost 7 bases, and 12 bases lay in between. Germline CDR1 and CDR2: SGHKS and YYEKEE (reference sequence). The CDR3 DNA reads as TGTGCCAGCAGCATAGCGGGAAGCCAGCCCCAGCATTTT. Encoded protein: CASSIAGSQPQHF.

This clone has just one count. V is TRBV30 and J is TRBJ2-7; D is undetermined. The ends were cut back, 2 bases at V and 5 bases at J, with 7 bases in the middle. The CDR3 covers 11 residues. Germline CDR1 is GTSNPN and CDR2 is SVGIG (reference sequence). CDR3 region: CAWSFENEQYF. CDR3 nucleotide sequence: TGTGCCTGGAGTTTTGAGAACGAGCAGTACTTC.

V and J are TRBV10-3 and TRBJ1-2; no clear D. With 4 bases removed from V and 4 bases from J, the gap between germline ends came to 13 bases. CDR3 length equals 14 residues. Per the germline V gene, CDR1 is ENHRY and CDR2 is SYGVKD. CDR3 protein: CAISGTDNGYGYTF. Here the CDR3 DNA reads TGTGCCATCAGTGGGACTGACAACGGCTATGGCTACACCTTC.

The rearrangement links TRBV4-1 to TRBJ2-2, with TRBD2 as a possible D gene (7 bases). Per the germline V gene, CDR1 is MGHRA and CDR2 is YSYEKL. The CDR3 contains 15 residues. Trimming pared 0 bases from V and 5 bases from J, leaving 10 bases between. CDR3 amino acids: CASSQDEGGTGELFF. CDR3 DNA sequence: TGCGCCAGCAGCCAAGACGAGGGGGGGACCGGGGAGCTGTTTTTT.

This rearrangement joins TRBV7-9 to TRBJ2-2; D unclear. CDR3 length: 15 residues. Germline CDR1 and CDR2: SEHNR and FQNEAQ (reference sequence). V was cut by 3 bases and J by 1 base, with 9 bases left in between. CDR3 nucleotide sequence: TGTGCCAGCAGCTTGTTGTCGGGGAACACCGGGGAGCTGTTTTTT. Protein product: CASSLLSGNTGELFF.

This clone has a single count. The chain has TRBV28 and TRBJ2-7, with 11 bases identical to TRBD1. Losses at the gene ends were 6 bases for V and 3 bases for J; bases not matched to a gene: 7. The CDR3 extends over 15 amino acids. From germline, CDR1 is MDHEN and CDR2 SYDVKM. This CDR3 is CASSSAGTGGYEQYF. Here the CDR3 DNA reads TGTGCCAGCAGCTCAGCCGGGACAGGGGGCTACGAGCAGTACTTC.

This clone was observed a single time. The chain joins TRBV5-1 to TRBJ1-2; no clear D gene. Looked up from germline, CDR1 is SGHRS and CDR2 is YFSETQ. This CDR3 has 15 residues. V was shortened by 4 bases and J by 2 bases, with 15 bases between the two germline ends. CDR3 nucleotide sequence: TGCGCCAGCAGCCTGGGGAGGGATTCCAACTATGGCTACACCTTC. As protein: CASSLGRDSNYGYTF.